A selection of T cell receptor beta chains follows, all from one sample in a study of beta chain features in type 1 diabetes. Some clones are missing from TCRdb's copy, which holds only in-frame ones; the method was immunoSEQ multiplex PCR. The sample has roughly 160,000 clones, roughly 8% seen once; the top ten hold 0.5%. Material for sequencing was central memory CD4+ T cells from blood. These receptors all come from a man between 18 and 29 years old with type 1 diabetes. Each CDR3 is given with its conserved first and last residue. D genes are given only for firm matches. Where a row states a size, it is once, few, many or the class of an expanded clone; other rows omit it.

>-|TRBJ2-7|-|TRBV21-1
TGTGCCAGCAGCAAAGGGGCTGGGCTAGCGGGGACCTACGAGCAGTACTTC
CASSKGAGLAGTYEQYF
>-|TRBJ1-2|-|TRBV7-2
TGTGCCAGCAGCTTCGCGCAGACTGGGGGCTACACCTTC
CASSFAQTGGYTF
>-|TRBJ2-1|-|TRBV30
TGTGCCTGGAGTGTGTGGAGGGCCGCCTACAATGAGCAGTTCTTC
CAWSVWRAAYNEQFF
>-|TRBJ2-1|-|TRBV5-5
TGTGCCAGCAGCTTTTCTGTCTACAATGAGCAGTTCTTC
CASSFSVYNEQFF
>-|TRBJ2-5|-|TRBV7-9
TGTGCCAGCAGCTTCGGTACAGGGAGTGTTGGAGAGACCCAGTACTTC
CASSFGTGSVGETQYF
>TRBD1|TRBJ2-5|few|TRBV28
TGTGCCAGCAGACGGACAGGGTACACAGAGACCCAGTACTTC
CASRRTGYTETQYF
>TRBD2|TRBJ2-7|few|TRBV4-2
TGTGCCAGCACCTTAGCGGGAGGCTCCTACGAGCAGTACTTC
CASTLAGGSYEQYF
>TRBD2|TRBJ2-3|few|TRBV4-2
TGTGCCAGCAGCCAAGACCCGACTAGCGGGACCCGCACAGATACGCAGTATTTT
CASSQDPTSGTRTDTQYF
>-|TRBJ1-3|few|TRBV6-6
TGTGCCAGCAGTTACGGGGCGCGAAACACCATATATTTT
CASSYGARNTIYF
>TRBD1|TRBJ1-2|-|TRBV19
TGTGCCAGTAGTGTTGACAGGGGAGCCATTGATGGCTACACCTTC
CASSVDRGAIDGYTF
>TRBD2|TRBJ2-1|few|TRBV5-1
TGCGCCAGCAGCCCGACCACTAGCGGGAGGTCCCCCAATGAGCAGTTCTTC
CASSPTTSGRSPNEQFF
>TRBD2|TRBJ2-5|few|TRBV6-1
TGTGCCAGCAGACGGGAGGTGGCAGAGACCCAGTACTTC
CASRREVAETQYF
>-|TRBJ2-1|many|TRBV20-1
TGCAGTGCCTCAGTGCGGGAGCAGTTCTTC
CSASVREQFF
>TRBD1|TRBJ2-1|-|TRBV7-9
TGTGCCAGCAGCGCCAGGGGGACGCCGAACAATGAGCAGTTCTTC
CASSARGTPNNEQFF
>-|TRBJ1-3|few|TRBV9
TGTGCCAGCAGCGTAGGAGGCCTAGTCTCTGGAAACACCATATATTTT
CASSVGGLVSGNTIYF
>-|TRBJ2-7|few|TRBV28
TGTGCCAGCAGTTTAGGCTCTCACGGGGAGCAGTACTTC
CASSLGSHGEQYF
>TRBD1|TRBJ1-2|-|TRBV18
TGTGCCAGCTCTCATCCGGGACAGTCAAATGGCTACACCTTC
CASSHPGQSNGYTF
>-|TRBJ2-1|-|TRBV14
TGTGCCAGCAGCCGATCCTACTACAATGAGCAGTTCTTC
CASSRSYYNEQFF
>TRBD1|TRBJ1-5|few|TRBV6-5
TGTGCCAGCAGTTCCGAGAGGACAGGGAGGTATCAGCCCCAGCATTTT
CASSSERTGRYQPQHF
>-|TRBJ2-7|-|TRBV18
TGTGCCAGCTCACCAGCGCAGGAGGCCGAGCAGTACTTC
CASSPAQEAEQYF
>-|TRBJ1-1|few|TRBV18
TGTGCCAGCTCACCACCTTCCATGAACACTGAAGCTTTCTTT
CASSPPSMNTEAFF
>-|TRBJ2-2|-|TRBV9
TGTGCCAGCAGCGTAGGGGGACACTCAAACACCGGGGAGCTGTTTTTT
CASSVGGHSNTGELFF
>-|TRBJ1-5|-|TRBV7-2
TGTGCCAGCAGCTTAGATTATAGTTATCAGCCCCAGCATTTT
CASSLDYSYQPQHF
>TRBD2|TRBJ2-1|few|TRBV6-6
TGTGCCAGCAGTAAACAACTAGCGGGAGGCTACAATGAGCAGTTCTTC
CASSKQLAGGYNEQFF
>TRBD2|TRBJ2-3|few|TRBV5-4
TGTGCCAGCAGCTCCGTCCTAGGGCTAGCGGGGGGAGCCGGCACAGATACGCAGTATTTT
CASSSVLGLAGGAGTDTQYF
>TRBD1|TRBJ1-5|-|TRBV19
TGTGCCACCCGAGGGACAGGGGCGATCAATCAGCCCCAGCATTTT
CATRGTGAINQPQHF
>-|TRBJ2-3|-|TRBV19
TGTGCCAGTAGACGAGGAACAGATACGCAGTATTTT
CASRRGTDTQYF
>-|TRBJ2-4|many|TRBV19
TGTGCCAGTAGTATCCTTACTAGTTCGGGCAAAAACATTCAGTACTTC
CASSILTSSGKNIQYF